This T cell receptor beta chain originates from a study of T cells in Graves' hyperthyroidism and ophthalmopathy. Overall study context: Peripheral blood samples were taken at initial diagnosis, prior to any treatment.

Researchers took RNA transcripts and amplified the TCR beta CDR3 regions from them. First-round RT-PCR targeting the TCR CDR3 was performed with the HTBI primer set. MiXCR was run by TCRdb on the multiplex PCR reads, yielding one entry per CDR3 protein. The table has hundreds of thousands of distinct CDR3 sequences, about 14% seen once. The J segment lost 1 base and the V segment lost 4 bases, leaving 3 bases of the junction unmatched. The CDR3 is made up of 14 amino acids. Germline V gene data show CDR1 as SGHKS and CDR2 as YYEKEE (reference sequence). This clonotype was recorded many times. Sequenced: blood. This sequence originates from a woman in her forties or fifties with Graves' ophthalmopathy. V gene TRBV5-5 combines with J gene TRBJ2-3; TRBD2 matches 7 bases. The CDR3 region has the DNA TGTGCCAGCAGCAATCGGGGGGGCACAGATACGCAGTATTTT. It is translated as CASSNRGGTDTQYF.